This passage covers 8 T cell receptor beta chains from one sample sequenced in a study of T cells after yellow fever vaccination. TCRdb used MiXCR to reprocess the 5' RACE reads, holding one entry per CDR3 protein. The sample yields about 330,000 distinct CDR3 sequences, about 7.8% seen once. The sample was PBMCs, taken about 49 days after the first yellow fever vaccination. All receptors derive from a man aged 18 to 30 who received the YFV17D yellow fever vaccine.

This clonotype was recorded a few times. One junction end does not reproduce the germline sequence, and a read error may be involved. The chain links TRBV4-1 to TRBJ1-2; D is possibly TRBD1 (5 bases). Germline values: CDR1 MGHRA, CDR2 YSYEKL. There are 12 residues in the CDR3. The CDR3 coding sequence is TGCGCCAGCAGCCAAGATCACAGGTCCCGAAACTTC. Translating it yields CASSQDHRSRNF.

The V and J genes are TRBV7-8 and TRBJ2-7; D gene ambiguous. The ends were cut back, 2 bases at V and 3 bases at J, with 14 bases in the middle. The germline CDR1 and CDR2 sequences are SGHVS and FQNEAQ. CDR3 size: 15 residues. CDR3 bases: TGTGCCAGCAGCTTATTTCGGGTGAGAAACTACGAGCAGTACGTC. Its translation: CASSLFRVRNYEQYV.

The chain uses TRBV6-5 and TRBJ1-4; D unclear. Trimming shortened V by 2 bases and J by 10 bases, and 11 bases separated the two germline ends. This CDR3 has 13 amino acids. Germline V CDR1 and CDR2: MNHEY, SVGAGI. CDR3 nucleotides: TGTGCCAGCAGTTACGGATCACCAGGAAAACTGTTTTTT. This gives the protein CASSYGSPGKLFF.

This clonotype came up a few times. The chain has TRBV3-1 and TRBJ1-2; D uncertain. The germline V gene has CDR1 LGHDT and CDR2 YNNKEL (reference sequence). Between the trimmed V and J ends, which lost 4 bases and 3 bases, there was a span of 15 bases. CDR3 size: 15 residues. In DNA, the CDR3 is TGTGCCAGCAGCCCACTTGGTCAGGCAGACTATGGCTACACCTTC. It is translated as CASSPLGQADYGYTF.

This clonotype has just a few counts. This sequence joins TRBV5-5 and TRBJ1-6; D unclear. Trimming took 2 bases from V and 0 from J, leaving 9 bases between them. There are 16 residues in the CDR3. Germline-derived CDR1 and CDR2 are SGHKS and YYEKEE (reference sequence). The CDR3 loop reads CASSFRSYSYNSPLHF. The CDR3 nucleotides read TGTGCCAGCAGCTTTCGCAGCTACTCCTATAATTCACCCCTCCACTTT.

This clonotype was counted a few times. This chain links TRBV19 with TRBJ1-1; D remains unclear. Trimming stripped 5 bases from V and 0 bases from J, with 13 bases between. The V gene's germline CDR1 is LNHDA and CDR2 SQIVND (reference sequence). The CDR3 loop spans 15 amino acids. The CDR3 protein is CASSPGERLNTEAFF. The CDR3 DNA reads as TGTGCCAGTAGTCCAGGCGAGCGATTGAACACTGAAGCTTTCTTT.

The chain couples TRBV7-2 to TRBJ1-2; tentatively, D is TRBD1 (5 bases). V gave up 3 bases and J gave up 8 bases, with 10 bases separating them. Germline CDR1 reads SGHTA; CDR2 reads FQGNSA. CDR3 length: 12 residues. The CDR3 DNA is TGTGCCAGCAGCTTTGACTGGGGGGGCTACACCTTC. It translates to CASSFDWGGYTF.

This clonotype was seen only a few times. The rearrangement links TRBV12-3 or TRBV12-4 to TRBJ1-1; D remains ambiguous. This CDR3 has 15 residues. Trimming removed 0 bases at V and 0 bases at J, with 8 bases between. CDR3 protein: CASSLARHMNTEAFF. For the CDR3, the DNA is TGTGCCAGCAGTTTAGCGAGGCATATGAACACTGAAGCTTTCTTT.